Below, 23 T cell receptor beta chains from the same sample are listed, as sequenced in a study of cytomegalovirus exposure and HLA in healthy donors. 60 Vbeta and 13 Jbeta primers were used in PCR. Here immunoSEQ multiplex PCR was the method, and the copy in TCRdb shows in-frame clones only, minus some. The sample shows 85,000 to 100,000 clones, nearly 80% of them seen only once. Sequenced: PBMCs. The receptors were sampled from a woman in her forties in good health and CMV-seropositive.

The CDR3 loop is CASSSTGGITEAFF. The DNA for the CDR3 is TGTGCCAGCAGCTCCACAGGAGGGATAACTGAAGCTTTCTTT. The chain has TRBV7-9 and TRBJ1-1, with a weak D call TRBD1 (5 bases). Per the germline V gene, CDR1 is SEHNR and CDR2 is FQNEAQ (reference sequence). The CDR3 loop spans 14 amino acids. The V and J ends lost 4 bases and 5 bases respectively, with 14 bases between them.

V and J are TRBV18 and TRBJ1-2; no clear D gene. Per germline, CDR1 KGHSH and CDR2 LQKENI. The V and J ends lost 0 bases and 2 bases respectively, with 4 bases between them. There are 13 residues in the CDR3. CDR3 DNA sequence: TGTGCCAGCTCACCACCGCAGAACTATGGCTACACCTTC. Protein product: CASSPPQNYGYTF.

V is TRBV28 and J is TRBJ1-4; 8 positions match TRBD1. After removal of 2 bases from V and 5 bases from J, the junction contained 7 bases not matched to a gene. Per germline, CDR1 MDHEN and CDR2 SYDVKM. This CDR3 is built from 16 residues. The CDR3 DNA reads TGTGCCAGCAGTTTACCACAGGGGGTTGGAAATGAAAAACTGTTTTTT. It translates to CASSLPQGVGNEKLFF.

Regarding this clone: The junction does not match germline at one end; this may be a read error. The CDR3 is CASSPTSGDTDTQYF. The DNA for the CDR3 is TGTGCTAGCAGCCCGACTAGCGGGGACACAGATACGCAGTATTTT. The chain employs TRBV7-7 and TRBJ2-3, with 11 bases fitting TRBD2. The CDR3 consists of 15 residues. Germline lookup yields CDR1 SSHAT and CDR2 FNYEAQ (reference sequence).

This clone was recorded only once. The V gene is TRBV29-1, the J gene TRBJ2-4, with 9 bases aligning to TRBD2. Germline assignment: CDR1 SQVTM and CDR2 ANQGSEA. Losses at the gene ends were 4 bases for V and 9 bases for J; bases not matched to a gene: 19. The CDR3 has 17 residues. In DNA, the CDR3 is TGCAGCGTTGGTCCCTTGAGTAGCGGGAGAACTAAGAGCATTCAGTACTTC. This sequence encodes CSVGPLSSGRTKSIQYF.

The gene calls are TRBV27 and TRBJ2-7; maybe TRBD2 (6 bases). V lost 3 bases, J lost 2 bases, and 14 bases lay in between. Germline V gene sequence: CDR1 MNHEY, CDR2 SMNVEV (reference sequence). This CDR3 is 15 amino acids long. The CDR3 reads CASSLVTGGTYEQYF. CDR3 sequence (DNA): TGTGCCAGCAGTTTGGTAACCGGGGGTACCTACGAGCAGTACTTC.

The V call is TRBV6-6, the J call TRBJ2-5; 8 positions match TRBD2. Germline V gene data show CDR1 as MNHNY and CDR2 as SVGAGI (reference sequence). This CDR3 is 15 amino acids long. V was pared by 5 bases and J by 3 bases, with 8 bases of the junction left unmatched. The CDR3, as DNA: TGTGCCAGCAGTCCCTCGGGGGGGAATGAAGAGACCCAGTACTTC. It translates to CASSPSGGNEETQYF.

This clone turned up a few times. For the CDR3, the DNA is TGTGCCAGCAGCTTTTTGGGAGAGGCCTACAATGAGCAGTTCTTC. Amino acid sequence: CASSFLGEAYNEQFF. This rearrangement joins TRBV7-6 to TRBJ2-1; TRBD2 is a possible D gene (5 bases). Germline CDR1 reads SGHVS; CDR2 reads FNYEAQ. The CDR3 sequence is 15 residues long. Trimming left V 3 bases short and J 2 bases short, with 11 bases between.

This CDR3 reads CASSHPVQGLDNEQFF. The DNA for the CDR3 is TGTGCCAGCAGCCACCCTGTACAGGGGCTCGACAATGAGCAGTTCTTC. The gene calls are TRBV4-2 and TRBJ2-1; 7 nucleotides align to TRBD1. CDR1 and CDR2 (germline): LGHNA, YNFKEQ. After removal of 3 bases from V and 5 bases from J, the junction contained 10 bases not matched to a gene. There are 16 residues in the CDR3.

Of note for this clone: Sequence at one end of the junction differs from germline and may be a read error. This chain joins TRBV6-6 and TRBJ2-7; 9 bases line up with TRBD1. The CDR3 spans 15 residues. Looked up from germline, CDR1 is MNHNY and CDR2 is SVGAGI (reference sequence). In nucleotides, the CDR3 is TGTACCAGCAGTTACAGGGACAGGGATTCCTACGAGCAGTACTTC. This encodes CTSSYRDRDSYEQYF.

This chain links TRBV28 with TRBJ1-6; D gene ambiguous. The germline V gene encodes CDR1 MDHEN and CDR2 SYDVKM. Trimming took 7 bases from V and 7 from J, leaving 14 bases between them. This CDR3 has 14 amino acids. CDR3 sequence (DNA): TGTGCCAGCAACGTCCGCGGCGTAAATTCACCCCTCCACTTT. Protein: CASNVRGVNSPLHF.

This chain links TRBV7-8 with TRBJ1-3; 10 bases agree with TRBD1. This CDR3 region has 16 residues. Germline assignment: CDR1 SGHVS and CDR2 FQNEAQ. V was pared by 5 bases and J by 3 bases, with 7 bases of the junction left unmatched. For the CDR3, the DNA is TGTGCCAGCAGCCTGGGACAGGGGTTAATTGGAAACACCATATATTTT. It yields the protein CASSLGQGLIGNTIYF.

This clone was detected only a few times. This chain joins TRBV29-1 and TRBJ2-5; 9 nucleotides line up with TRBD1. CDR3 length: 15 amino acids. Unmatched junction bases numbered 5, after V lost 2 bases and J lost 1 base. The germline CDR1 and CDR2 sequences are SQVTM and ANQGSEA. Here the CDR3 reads CSVEPPTGGQETQYF. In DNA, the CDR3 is TGCAGCGTTGAACCCCCGACAGGGGGCCAAGAGACCCAGTACTTC.

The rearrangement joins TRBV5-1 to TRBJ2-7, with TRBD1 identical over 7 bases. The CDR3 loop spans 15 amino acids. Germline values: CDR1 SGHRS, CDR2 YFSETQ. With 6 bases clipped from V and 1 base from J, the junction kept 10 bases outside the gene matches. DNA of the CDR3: TGCGCCAGCAAACCCGGACAGGCCGCTTCCTACGAGCAGTACTTC. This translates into CASKPGQAASYEQYF. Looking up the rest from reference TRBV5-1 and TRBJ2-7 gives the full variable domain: KAGVTQTPRYLIKTRGQQVTLSCSPISGHRSVSWYQQTPGQGLQFLFEYFSETQRNKGNFPGRFSGRQFSNSRSEMNVSTLELGDSALYLCASKPGQAASYEQYFGPGTRLTVT.

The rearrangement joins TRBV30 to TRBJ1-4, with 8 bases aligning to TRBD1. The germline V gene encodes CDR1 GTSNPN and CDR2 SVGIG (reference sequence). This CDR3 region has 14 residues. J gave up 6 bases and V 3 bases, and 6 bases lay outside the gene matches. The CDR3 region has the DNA TGTGCCTGGAGCCAAACAGGGGGGGATGAAAAACTGTTTTTT. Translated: CAWSQTGGDEKLFF. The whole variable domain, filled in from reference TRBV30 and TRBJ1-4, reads SQTIHQWPATLVQPVGSPLSLECTVEGTSNPNLYWYRQAAGRGLQLLFYSVGIGQISSEVPQNLSASRPQDRQFILSSKKLLLSDSGFYLCAWSQTGGDEKLFFGSGTQLSVL.

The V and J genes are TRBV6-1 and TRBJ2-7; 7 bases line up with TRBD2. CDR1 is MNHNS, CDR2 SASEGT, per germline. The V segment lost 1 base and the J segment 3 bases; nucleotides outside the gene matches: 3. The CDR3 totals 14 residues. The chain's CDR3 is CASSEVGEGYEQYF. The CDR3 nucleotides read TGTGCCAGCAGTGAAGTGGGGGAGGGCTACGAGCAGTACTTC.

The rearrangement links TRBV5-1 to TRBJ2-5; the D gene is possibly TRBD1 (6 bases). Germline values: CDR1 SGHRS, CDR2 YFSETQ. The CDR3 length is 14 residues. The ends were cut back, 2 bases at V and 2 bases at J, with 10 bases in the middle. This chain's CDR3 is CASSLGTTQETQYF. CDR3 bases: TGCGCCAGCAGCTTAGGGACAACACAAGAGACCCAGTACTTC.

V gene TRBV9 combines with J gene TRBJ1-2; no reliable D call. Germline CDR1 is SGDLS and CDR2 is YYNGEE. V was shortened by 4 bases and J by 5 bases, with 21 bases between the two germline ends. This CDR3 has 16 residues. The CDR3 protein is CASSTSAFRQGYGYTF. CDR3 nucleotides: TGTGCCAGCAGCACTAGCGCCTTTCGACAAGGGTATGGCTACACCTTC.

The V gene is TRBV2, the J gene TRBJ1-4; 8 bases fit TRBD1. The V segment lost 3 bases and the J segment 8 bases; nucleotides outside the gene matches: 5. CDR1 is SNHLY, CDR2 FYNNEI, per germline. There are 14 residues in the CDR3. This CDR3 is CASSDHRTGEKLFF. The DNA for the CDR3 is TGTGCCAGCAGTGACCACCGGACAGGGGAAAAACTGTTTTTT.

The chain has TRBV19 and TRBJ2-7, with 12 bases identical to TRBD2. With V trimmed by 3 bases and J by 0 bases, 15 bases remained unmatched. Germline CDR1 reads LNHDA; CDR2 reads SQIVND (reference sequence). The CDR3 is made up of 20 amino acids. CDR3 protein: CASSIEAGGLAGPASYEQYF. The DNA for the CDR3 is TGTGCCAGTAGTATCGAGGCCGGGGGACTAGCGGGCCCCGCCTCCTACGAGCAGTACTTC. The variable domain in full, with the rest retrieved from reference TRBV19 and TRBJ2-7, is DGGITQSPKYLFRKEGQNVTLSCEQNLNHDAMYWYRQDPGQGLRLIYYSQIVNDFQKGDIAEGYSVSREKKESFPLTVTSAQKNPTAFYLCASSIEAGGLAGPASYEQYFGPGTRLTVT.

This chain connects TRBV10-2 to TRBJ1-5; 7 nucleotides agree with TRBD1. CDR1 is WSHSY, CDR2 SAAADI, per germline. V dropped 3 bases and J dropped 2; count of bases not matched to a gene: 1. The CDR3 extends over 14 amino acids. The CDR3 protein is CASSETGGNQPQHF. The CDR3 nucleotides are TGCGCCAGCAGTGAAACAGGGGGCAATCAGCCCCAGCATTTT.

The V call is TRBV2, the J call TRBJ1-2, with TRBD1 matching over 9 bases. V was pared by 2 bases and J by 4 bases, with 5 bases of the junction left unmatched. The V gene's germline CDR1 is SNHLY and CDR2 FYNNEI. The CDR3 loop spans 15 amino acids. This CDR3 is CASSEITGGVYGYTF. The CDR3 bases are TGTGCCAGCAGTGAAATAACAGGGGGCGTCTATGGCTACACCTTC.

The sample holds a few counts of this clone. CDR3 amino acids: CASSPKGDRSEAFF. CDR3 coding DNA: TGTGCCAGCAGTCCTAAGGGAGACCGCTCTGAAGCTTTCTTT. The genes are TRBV6-6 and TRBJ1-1, with D uncertain. Germline V gene lookup returns CDR1 MNHNY and CDR2 SVGAGI (reference sequence). V was shortened by 5 bases and J by 6 bases, with 16 bases between the two germline ends. This CDR3 is built from 14 residues.